This TCR beta chain came from a study of early T cells in non-severe SARS-CoV-2 infection. Points from the study as a whole: Reliance on VDJdb matching favored anti-spike CD8 responses; private and CD4 specificities were missed.

This clonotype has ten or more counts. Its antigen is not known. Trimming left V 0 bases short and J 0 bases short, with 12 bases between. From germline, CDR1 is GTSNPN and CDR2 SVGIG (reference sequence). CDR3 length: 16 residues. TCRdb itself ran the 5' RACE reads through MiXCR, one entry per CDR3 protein. The table records about 110,000 distinct CDR3 sequences, 10% to 15% of them present only once. The rearrangement uses TRBV30 and TRBJ2-4, with D maybe TRBD1 (6 bases). This clonotype originated in an adult who was a healthcare worker with PCR-confirmed SARS-CoV-2 infection or an uninfected control (not recorded which). The sample was whole blood, taken at baseline. DNA of the CDR3: TGTGCCTGGAGTGTCGACAGGACCCTAGCCAAAAACATTCAGTACTTC. Its protein product is CAWSVDRTLAKNIQYF.